These 28 T cell receptor beta chains were all obtained from the same sample, sequenced in a study of T-cell memory formation after mild COVID-19. TCRdb independently ran MiXCR on the 5' RACE reads; one entry per CDR3 protein. The sample consists of hundreds of thousands of distinct CDR3 sequences, approximately 19% of them appearing once. Material for sequencing was PBMCs or a T cell subset sorted from them (not recorded which). The receptors stem from an adult woman who had mild COVID-19 (a few samples of this study predate the infection). Cell type and time point are not known.

The CDR3 loop is CASSLLGDRTEAFF. In DNA, the CDR3 is TGTGCCAGCAGCTTGTTAGGGGATCGCACTGAAGCTTTCTTT. This rearrangement joins TRBV5-4 to TRBJ1-1, with D possibly matching TRBD1 (5 bases). V was cut by 1 base and J by 4 bases, with 11 bases left in between. The germline CDR1 and CDR2 sequences are SGHNT and YYREEE (reference sequence). The CDR3 totals 14 residues.

This chain joins TRBV4-3 and TRBJ2-1, with 14 bases that match TRBD2. This CDR3 is 17 amino acids long. CDR1 is LGHNA, CDR2 YSLEER, per germline. V was clipped by 4 bases and J by 2 bases; unmatched bases: 4. CDR3 amino acids: CASSRSTSGGAYNEQFF. The DNA for the CDR3 is TGCGCCAGCAGCCGATCGACTAGCGGGGGGGCCTACAATGAGCAGTTCTTC.

V is TRBV29-1 and J is TRBJ2-4; D not resolved. Germline V lookup: CDR1 SQVTM, CDR2 ANQGSEA. The CDR3 totals 13 residues. V lost 3 bases and J 7 bases, leaving 13 bases between the germline ends. The CDR3 coding sequence is TGCAGCGTTGAGCAGCCGACCCAGAACATTCAGTACTTC. Protein product: CSVEQPTQNIQYF.

This clonotype appeared a few times. The rearrangement links TRBV24-1 to TRBJ2-3; 15 positions agree with TRBD2. V shed 4 bases, J shed 2 bases, and the junction held 9 bases outside the gene matches. Germline CDR1 is KGHDR and CDR2 is SFDVKD. CDR3 length: 19 residues. The CDR3 coding sequence is TGTGCCACCAGTGACCCCCCGGGACTAGCGGGGGGCCCCACAGATACGCAGTATTTT. Amino acid sequence: CATSDPPGLAGGPTDTQYF.

This sequence joins TRBV5-1 and TRBJ2-5; no firm D call. This CDR3 region has 13 residues. Germline V lookup: CDR1 SGHRS, CDR2 YFSETQ. V lost 1 base and J 4 bases, leaving 8 bases between the germline ends. CDR3 DNA sequence: TGCGCCAGCAGCTTGCCATCTGGAGAGACCCAGTACTTC. It yields the protein CASSLPSGETQYF.

The rearrangement joins TRBV5-1 to TRBJ2-7; D may be TRBD2 (5 bases). The CDR3 runs 14 residues. The germline V and J ends were trimmed by 4 bases and 2 bases, with 13 bases remaining between them. The germline V gene encodes CDR1 SGHRS and CDR2 YFSETQ. CDR3 in amino acids: CASSQDFPPYEQYF. CDR3 DNA sequence: TGCGCCAGCAGCCAGGACTTCCCTCCCTACGAGCAGTACTTC.

This clonotype turned up a few times. The chain carries TRBV5-1 and TRBJ1-6, with 8 bases identical to TRBD1. V lost 3 bases to trimming and J lost 6 bases; unmatched junction nucleotides: 8. Germline V gene data show CDR1 as SGHRS and CDR2 as YFSETQ. The CDR3 spans 16 residues. CDR3 protein: CASSSITGGSNSPLHF. The CDR3, as DNA: TGCGCCAGCAGCTCTATTACAGGGGGGAGTAATTCACCCCTCCACTTT.

This chain links TRBV3-1 with TRBJ2-2; D ambiguous. Germline V lookup: CDR1 LGHDT, CDR2 YNNKEL (reference sequence). The CDR3 is made up of 15 amino acids. V shed 8 bases and J shed 0 bases, with 13 bases lying between them. The DNA of the CDR3 is TGTGCCAGCGGGCCGAGGTTTACGAACACCGGGGAGCTGTTTTTT. Its translation is CASGPRFTNTGELFF.

This clonotype has a handful of counts. The chain employs TRBV9 and TRBJ2-1; 7 bases align to TRBD2. Germline V gene lookup returns CDR1 SGDLS and CDR2 YYNGEE. The CDR3 runs 16 residues. After removal of 0 bases from V and 6 bases from J, the junction contained 9 bases not matched to a gene. The CDR3 DNA is TGTGCCAGCAGCGTAGAATGGGCGGGAGTGGGCAATGAGCAGTTCTTC. It specifies CASSVEWAGVGNEQFF.

V usage is TRBV5-1 and J usage is TRBJ2-7; D possibly matches TRBD1 or TRBD2 (5 bases each). The germline V and J ends were trimmed by 4 bases and 3 bases, with 11 bases remaining between them. The CDR3 consists of 13 residues. The germline CDR1 and CDR2 sequences are SGHRS and YFSETQ. CDR3: CASSTGTVYEQYF. The CDR3 DNA follows: TGCGCCAGCAGCACCGGGACGGTCTACGAGCAGTACTTC.

The V call is TRBV7-7, the J call TRBJ2-5; a possible D gene is TRBD1 (5 bases). V lost 0 bases, J lost 5 bases, and 19 bases lay in between. Germline V gene lookup returns CDR1 SSHAT and CDR2 FNYEAQ (reference sequence). The CDR3 sequence is 17 residues long. The CDR3 reads CASSLASTAQHSETQYF. The DNA for the CDR3 is TGTGCCAGCAGCTTAGCCTCGACAGCCCAGCATAGCGAGACCCAGTACTTC. Full variable domain (remainder filled in from reference TRBV7-7 and TRBJ2-5): GAGVSQSPRYKVTKRGQDVTLRCDPISSHATLYWYQQALGQGPEFLTYFNYEAQPDKSGLPSDRFSAERPEGSISTLTIQRTEQRDSAMYRCASSLASTAQHSETQYFGPGTRLLVL.

This rearrangement joins TRBV6-2 or TRBV6-3 to TRBJ1-1; perhaps TRBD1 as D (5 bases). CDR3 length: 12 amino acids. Germline CDR1 is MNHEY and CDR2 is SVGEGT. Trimming pared 2 bases from V and 11 bases from J, leaving 12 bases between. CDR3 DNA sequence: TGTGCCAGCAGTTACCAGGGTATGTCGGCTTTCTTT. This encodes CASSYQGMSAFF.

In this sample, this clonotype turned up many times. The chain recombines TRBV5-1 with TRBJ2-3; tentative D call: TRBD1 (6 bases). Per the germline V gene, CDR1 is SGHRS and CDR2 is YFSETQ. V lost 4 bases and J lost 3, with 15 bases in between. CDR3 size: 15 residues. The CDR3 here is CASSPPTGSTDTQYF. The CDR3, as DNA: TGCGCCAGCAGCCCCCCCACAGGGAGTACAGATACGCAGTATTTT. The full variable domain, completed using reference TRBV5-1 and TRBJ2-3, is KAGVTQTPRYLIKTRGQQVTLSCSPISGHRSVSWYQQTPGQGLQFLFEYFSETQRNKGNFPGRFSGRQFSNSRSEMNVSTLELGDSALYLCASSPPTGSTDTQYFGPGTRLTVL.

This clonotype was counted between two and nine times. The V and J genes are TRBV12-3 or TRBV12-4 and TRBJ2-1; maybe TRBD2 (6 bases). This CDR3 is 14 amino acids long. V was pared by 6 bases and J by 4 bases, with 13 bases between. The CDR3 DNA reads as TGTGCCAGCAGCGGGGGACGATTTTACAATGAGCAGTTCTTC. Translated: CASSGGRFYNEQFF.

This clonotype has only a few counts. This chain uses TRBV4-1 with TRBJ2-2; the D is unclear. V lost 2 bases to trimming and J lost 9 bases, with 4 bases between them. This CDR3 region has 11 residues. Germline V gene lookup returns CDR1 MGHRA and CDR2 YSYEKL. The CDR3 spells CASSQSRELFF. In DNA form, the CDR3 reads TGCGCCAGCAGCCAAAGCCGGGAGCTGTTTTTT.

This clonotype was seen more than once but under ten times. J is TRBJ1-2 and V is TRBV20-1; the D gene is possibly TRBD1 (5 bases). Germline V lookup: CDR1 DFQATT, CDR2 SNEGSKA (reference sequence). The CDR3 loop spans 15 amino acids. Trimming left V 2 bases short and J 4 bases short, with 17 bases between. The CDR3 loop is CSARRGGGGAYGYTF. CDR3 DNA sequence: TGCAGTGCTAGAAGGGGTGGCGGGGGAGCCTATGGCTACACCTTC.

This clonotype has more than one count but fewer than ten. The genes are TRBV12-3 or TRBV12-4 and TRBJ2-7, with 7 nucleotides matching TRBD2. Losses at the gene ends were 1 base for V and 5 bases for J; bases not matched to a gene: 5. The CDR3 consists of 14 residues. CDR3 sequence: CASSLEGGRDEQYF. The CDR3, as DNA: TGTGCCAGCAGTTTAGAGGGCGGGAGAGACGAGCAGTACTTC.

The rearrangement links TRBV19 to TRBJ2-2; TRBD1 matches 7 bases. Germline CDR1 and CDR2: LNHDA and SQIVND (reference sequence). CDR3 length: 15 residues. Trimming cost V 4 bases and J 3 bases; bases outside gene matches: 5. The CDR3 sequence is CASSTGQVDTGELFF. CDR3 bases: TGTGCCAGTAGTACCGGACAGGTTGACACCGGGGAGCTGTTTTTT. Full variable domain (outside the CDR3, taken from reference TRBV19 and TRBJ2-2): DGGITQSPKYLFRKEGQNVTLSCEQNLNHDAMYWYRQDPGQGLRLIYYSQIVNDFQKGDIAEGYSVSREKKESFPLTVTSAQKNPTAFYLCASSTGQVDTGELFFGEGSRLTVL.

V and J are TRBV5-1 and TRBJ1-5, with D hard to call. Trimming took 3 bases from V and 7 from J, leaving 17 bases between them. The CDR3 sequence is 15 residues long. Germline loops: CDR1 SGHRS, CDR2 YFSETQ. DNA of the CDR3: TGCGCCAGCAGCTCAGGACGGGTGGGGAAGCAGCCCCAGCATTTT. It specifies CASSSGRVGKQPQHF.

The chain carries TRBV3-1 and TRBJ1-2, with 7 bases matching TRBD1. From germline, CDR1 is LGHDT and CDR2 YNNKEL (reference sequence). V lost 4 bases, J lost 7 bases, and 6 bases stayed unmatched. The CDR3 consists of 13 residues. The CDR3 DNA follows: TGTGCCAGCAGCCCCGACAGGGCGAGTGGCTACACCTTC. Translation gives CASSPDRASGYTF.

The chain uses TRBV6-6 and TRBJ1-4, with 11 bases aligning to TRBD1. CDR1 MNHNY and CDR2 SVGAGI come from the germline V gene (reference sequence). V shed 2 bases and J 6 bases; nucleotides not matched to a gene: 2. This CDR3 comprises 15 residues. The CDR3 region has the DNA TGTGCCAGCAGTTACGGGACAGGGGGGCATGAAAAACTGTTTTTT. Translating it yields CASSYGTGGHEKLFF.

This clonotype has just a few counts. The genes are TRBV28 and TRBJ2-7; 11 nucleotides agree with TRBD2. V trimming: 6 bases; J trimming: 3 bases; junction bases outside the gene matches: 4. The CDR3 covers 14 residues. In germline, CDR1 is MDHEN, CDR2 SYDVKM. This CDR3 reads CASRGTSGSYEQYF. The CDR3, as DNA: TGTGCCAGCAGAGGTACTAGCGGGAGCTACGAGCAGTACTTC.

V usage is TRBV6-2 or TRBV6-3 and J usage is TRBJ2-7; no reliable D call. The CDR3 runs to 15 residues. Trimming shortened V by 3 bases and J by 5 bases, and 17 bases separated the two germline ends. Looked up from germline, CDR1 is MNHEY and CDR2 is SVGEGT. The CDR3 DNA reads TGTGCCAGCAGTTATTCTTTGGCAGGCGGCCACGAGCAGTACTTC. Its protein is CASSYSLAGGHEQYF.

This chain links TRBV7-2 with TRBJ2-7; D perhaps matches TRBD1 (5 bases). The CDR3 consists of 14 residues. Germline CDR1 reads SGHTA; CDR2 reads FQGNSA. V was pared by 0 bases and J by 2 bases, with 8 bases between. The CDR3 DNA reads as TGTGCCAGCAGCTTAGCAGCAGGGACCTACGAGCAGTACTTC. Translated, it gives CASSLAAGTYEQYF. The full variable domain, completed using reference TRBV7-2 and TRBJ2-7, is GAGVSQSPSNKVTEKGKDVELRCDPISGHTALYWYRQSLGQGLEFLIYFQGNSAPDKSGLPSDRFSAERTGGSVSTLTIQRTQQEDSAVYLCASSLAAGTYEQYFGPGTRLTVT.

This clonotype has more than one count but fewer than ten. This chain connects TRBV25-1 to TRBJ2-7, with unresolved D. Trimming took off 0 bases at V and 3 bases at J, with 6 bases between the two ends. The CDR3 extends over 13 amino acids. The V gene's germline CDR1 is MGHDK and CDR2 SYGVNS. CDR3 residues: CASSEYVGYEQYF. CDR3 DNA sequence: TGTGCCAGCAGTGAATATGTCGGCTACGAGCAGTACTTC.

V gene TRBV30 combines with J gene TRBJ2-7; 7 bases line up with TRBD1. This CDR3 has 14 residues. Trimming removed 2 bases from V and 5 bases from J; junction bases left unmatched: 9. Germline V lookup: CDR1 GTSNPN, CDR2 SVGIG (reference sequence). Here the CDR3 DNA reads TGTGCCTGGAGTAGGGGGCAGGGTGTCCACGAGCAGTACTTC. This translates into CAWSRGQGVHEQYF.

This clonotype was recorded a few times. This chain links TRBV6-5 with TRBJ2-7; D may be TRBD1 (6 bases). This CDR3 contains 15 residues. Germline V gives CDR1 MNHEY, CDR2 SVGAGI. Trimming took off 6 bases at V and 1 base at J, with 16 bases between the two ends. CDR3: CASSQGHHGSYEQYF. CDR3 DNA sequence: TGTGCCAGCAGCCAGGGACATCACGGATCCTACGAGCAGTACTTC.

The rearrangement links TRBV7-9 to TRBJ2-1, with 8 nucleotides matching TRBD1. V lost 1 base and J lost 12; bases outside the gene matches: 8. Germline-derived CDR1 and CDR2 are SEHNR and FQNEAQ (reference sequence). This CDR3 contains 14 residues. CDR3 region: CASSLGTGPSGQFF. The CDR3 DNA follows: TGTGCCAGCAGCTTAGGGACAGGGCCCAGTGGGCAGTTCTTC. Combining the CDR3 with reference TRBV7-9 and TRBJ2-1 gives the whole variable domain DTGVSQNPRHKITKRGQNVTFRCDPISEHNRLYWYRQTLGQGPEFLTYFQNEAQLEKSRLLSDRFSAERPKGSFSTLEIQRTEQGDSAMYLCASSLGTGPSGQFFGPGTRLTVL.